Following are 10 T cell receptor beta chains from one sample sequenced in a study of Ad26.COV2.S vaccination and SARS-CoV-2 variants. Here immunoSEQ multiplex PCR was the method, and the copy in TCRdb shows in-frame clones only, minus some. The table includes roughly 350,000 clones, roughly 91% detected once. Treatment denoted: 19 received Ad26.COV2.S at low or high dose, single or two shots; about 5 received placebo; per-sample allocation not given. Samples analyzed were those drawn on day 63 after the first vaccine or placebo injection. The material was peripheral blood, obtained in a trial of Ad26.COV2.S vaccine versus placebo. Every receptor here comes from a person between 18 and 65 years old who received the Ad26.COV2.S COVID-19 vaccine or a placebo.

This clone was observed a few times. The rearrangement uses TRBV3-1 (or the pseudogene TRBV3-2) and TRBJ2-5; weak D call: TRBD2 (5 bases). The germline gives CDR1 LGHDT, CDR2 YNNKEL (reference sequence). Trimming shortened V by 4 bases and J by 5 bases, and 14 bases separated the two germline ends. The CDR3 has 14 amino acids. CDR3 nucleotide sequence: TGTGCCAGCAGCCTTTTGACTCCGGGGGAGACCCAGTACTTC. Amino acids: CASSLLTPGETQYF.

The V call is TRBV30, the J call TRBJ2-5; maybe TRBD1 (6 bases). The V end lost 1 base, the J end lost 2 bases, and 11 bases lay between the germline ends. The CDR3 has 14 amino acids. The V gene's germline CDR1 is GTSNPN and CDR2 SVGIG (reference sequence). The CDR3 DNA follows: TGTGCCTGGAGTGGCCGAGACAGGCAAGAGACCCAGTACTTC. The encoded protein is CAWSGRDRQETQYF.

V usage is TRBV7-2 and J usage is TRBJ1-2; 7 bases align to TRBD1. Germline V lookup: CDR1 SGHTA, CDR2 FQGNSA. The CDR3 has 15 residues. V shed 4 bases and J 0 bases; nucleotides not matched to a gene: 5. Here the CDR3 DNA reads TGTGCCAGCAGCTGGACGGGACAGCCTAACTATGGCTACACCTTC. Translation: CASSWTGQPNYGYTF.

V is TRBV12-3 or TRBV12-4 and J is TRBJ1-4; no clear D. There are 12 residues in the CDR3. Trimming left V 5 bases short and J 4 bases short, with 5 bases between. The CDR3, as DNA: TGTGCCAGCAGTGACGGTAATGAAAAACTGTTTTTT. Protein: CASSDGNEKLFF.

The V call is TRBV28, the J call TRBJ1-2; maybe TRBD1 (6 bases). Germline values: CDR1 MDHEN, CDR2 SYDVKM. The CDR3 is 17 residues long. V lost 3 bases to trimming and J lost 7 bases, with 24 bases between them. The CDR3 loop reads CASSFEEGTRLIVGYTF. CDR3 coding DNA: TGTGCCAGCAGTTTTGAGGAGGGGACACGTTTAATAGTTGGCTACACCTTC.

For the CDR3, the DNA is TGTGCCAGCAGCCAAGAGACTAGGGATGAGCAGTTCTTC. This gives the protein CASSQETRDEQFF. This rearrangement joins TRBV3-1 (or the pseudogene TRBV3-2) to TRBJ2-1, with D tentatively TRBD2 (6 bases). The ends were cut back, 0 bases at V and 8 bases at J, with 8 bases in the middle. The CDR3 is 13 residues long. The germline V gene encodes CDR1 LGHDT and CDR2 YNNKEL (reference sequence).

CDR3 coding DNA: TGCGCCAGCAGCTTGGCCGGTTCCGGGGCCTACCAGCGATTATACAATGAGCAGTTCTTC. It encodes CASSLAGSGAYQRLYNEQFF. The chain employs TRBV5-1 and TRBJ2-1; tentatively, D is TRBD1 or TRBD2 (5 bases each). The CDR3 extends over 20 amino acids. V dropped 0 bases and J dropped 4 bases, with 26 bases sitting between them. Germline V CDR1 and CDR2: SGHRS, YFSETQ. Looking up the rest from reference TRBV5-1 and TRBJ2-1 gives the full variable domain: KAGVTQTPRYLIKTRGQQVTLSCSPISGHRSVSWYQQTPGQGLQFLFEYFSETQRNKGNFPGRFSGRQFSNSRSEMNVSTLELGDSALYLCASSLAGSGAYQRLYNEQFFGPGTRLTVL.

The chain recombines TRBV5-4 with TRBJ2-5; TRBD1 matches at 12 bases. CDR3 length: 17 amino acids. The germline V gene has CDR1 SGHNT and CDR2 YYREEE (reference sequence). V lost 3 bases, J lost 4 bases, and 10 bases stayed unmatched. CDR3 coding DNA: TGTGCCAGCAGCTCACCGGGACAGGGGGCGATAGGAGAGACCCAGTACTTC. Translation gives CASSSPGQGAIGETQYF.

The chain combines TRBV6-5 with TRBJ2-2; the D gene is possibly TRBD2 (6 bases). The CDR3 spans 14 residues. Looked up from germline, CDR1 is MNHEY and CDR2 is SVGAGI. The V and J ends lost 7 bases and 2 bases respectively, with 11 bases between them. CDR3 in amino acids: CASTREINTGELFF. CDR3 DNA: TGTGCCAGCACCCGGGAGATAAACACCGGGGAGCTGTTTTTT.

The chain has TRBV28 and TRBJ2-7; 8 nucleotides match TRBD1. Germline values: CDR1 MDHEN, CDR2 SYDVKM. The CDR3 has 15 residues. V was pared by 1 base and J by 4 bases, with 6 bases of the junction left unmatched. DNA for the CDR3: TGTGCCAGCAGTTTATTACAGGGGGGTATGTACGAGCAGTACTTC. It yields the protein CASSLLQGGMYEQYF.